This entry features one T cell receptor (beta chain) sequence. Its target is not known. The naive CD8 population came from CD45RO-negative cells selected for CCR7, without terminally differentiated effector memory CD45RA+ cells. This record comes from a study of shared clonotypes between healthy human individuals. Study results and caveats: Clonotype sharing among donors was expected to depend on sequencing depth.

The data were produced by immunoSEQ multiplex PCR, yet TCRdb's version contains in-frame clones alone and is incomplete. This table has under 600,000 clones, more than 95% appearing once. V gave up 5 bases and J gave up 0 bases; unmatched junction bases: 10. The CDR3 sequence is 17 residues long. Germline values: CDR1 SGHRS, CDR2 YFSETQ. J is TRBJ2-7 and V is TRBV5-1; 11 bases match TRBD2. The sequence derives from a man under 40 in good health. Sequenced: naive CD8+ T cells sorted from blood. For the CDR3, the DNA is TGCGCCAGCAGATCTCGGACTAGCGGGCCGAGCTCCTACGAGCAGTACTTC. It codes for CASRSRTSGPSSYEQYF.